The sample holds many counts of the clone carrying this T cell receptor (beta chain). This entry comes from a study of CD8 T cells in ankylosing spondylitis. MiXCR, run by TCRdb on the 5' RACE reads, gives a single entry per CDR3 protein. The sample holds around 300,000 distinct CDR3 sequences, approximately 10% seen once. The receptor's source is a female donor with ankylosing spondylitis or in good health (not recorded which). The sample taken for sequencing was blood, either unsorted or a sorted T cell fraction (not recorded which).

CDR3 region: CASSLPGGHRNYGYTF. The CDR3 region has the DNA TGTGCCAGCAGCCTCCCCGGGGGGCACCGAAACTATGGCTACACCTTC. This chain links TRBV7-9 with TRBJ1-2, with TRBD1 as a possible D gene (6 bases). The CDR3 runs 16 residues. CDR1 is SEHNR and CDR2 is FQNEAQ in the germline V gene (reference sequence). V was trimmed by 5 bases and J by 2 bases, leaving 18 bases between them. The full variable domain, rest sourced from reference TRBV7-9 and TRBJ1-2, is DTGVSQNPRHKITKRGQNVTFRCDPISEHNRLYWYRQTLGQGPEFLTYFQNEAQLEKSRLLSDRFSAERPKGSFSTLEIQRTEQGDSAMYLCASSLPGGHRNYGYTFGSGTRLTVV.